The clone carrying this TCR beta chain was counted a few times. The antigen is undetermined. The entry originates in a study of blood T cells in healthy people across ages. Notes on the study in general: Naive and antigen-experienced cells were not separated, limiting conclusive comparison. Because donor CMV status was unknown, expanded clonotype changes were possibly confounded.

No fewer than 5.5 micrograms of total RNA were isolated from every sample. V lost 5 bases and J 10 bases, leaving 15 bases between the germline ends. The CDR3 has 13 residues. Germline CDR1 reads SGHAT; CDR2 reads FQNNGV. Through a sample-barcoded 5' primer and a J-beta primer mix, a second PCR was run for roughly 6 to 12 cycles. The template-switch adaptor was a 5' adaptor with 12 random nucleotides. It tagged each cDNA molecule. TCRdb independently ran MiXCR on the 5' RACE reads; one entry per CDR3 protein. This sample carries about 900,000 distinct CDR3 sequences, approximately 49% of them seen once, and the ten largest clones take around an eighth.

The sequenced sample was blood. This clonotype was sampled from a man in his thirties or forties in good health. The rearrangement joins TRBV11-2 to TRBJ2-1, with a possible D match to TRBD2 (6 bases). CDR3 nucleotides: TGTGCCAGCAGCCCCTCTGCGGCGGGAGAGCAGTTCTTC. Residues: CASSPSAAGEQFF.